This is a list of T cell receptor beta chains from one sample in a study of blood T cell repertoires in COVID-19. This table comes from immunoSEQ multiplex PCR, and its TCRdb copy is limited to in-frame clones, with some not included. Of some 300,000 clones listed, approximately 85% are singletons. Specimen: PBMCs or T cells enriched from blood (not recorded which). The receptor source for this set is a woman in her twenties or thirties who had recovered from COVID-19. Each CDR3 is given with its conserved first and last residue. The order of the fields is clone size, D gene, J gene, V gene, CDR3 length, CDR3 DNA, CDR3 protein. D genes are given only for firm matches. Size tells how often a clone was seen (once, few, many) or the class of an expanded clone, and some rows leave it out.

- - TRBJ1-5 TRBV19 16 TGTGCCAGTAGTCCTAGGCCCACTAGGTTGAATCAGCCCCAGCATTTT CASSPRPTRLNQPQHF
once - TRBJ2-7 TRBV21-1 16 TGTGCCAGCAGCAAAGCGCGGGACAGGGGCAACTACGAGCAGTACTTC CASSKARDRGNYEQYF
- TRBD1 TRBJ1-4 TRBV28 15 TGTGCCAGCAGTTCTCAGACAGGGCCTAATGAAAAACTGTTTTTT CASSSQTGPNEKLFF
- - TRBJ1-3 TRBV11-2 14 TGTGCCAGCAGCCATGGCGGGGGAGGAAACACCATATATTTT CASSHGGGGNTIYF
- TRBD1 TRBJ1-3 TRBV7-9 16 TGTGCCAGCAGTTCCACGAGGGACAGTCTTCTGGACACCATATATTTT CASSSTRDSLLDTIYF
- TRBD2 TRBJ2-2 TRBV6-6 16 TGTGCCAGCAGAGGAGGACTAGCGGAGATCACCGGGGAGCTGTTTTTT CASRGGLAEITGELFF
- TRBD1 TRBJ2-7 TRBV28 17 TGTGCCAGCAGTTTCTCCGGGACAGCCTTCTACGTAGGGGAGCAGTACTTC CASSFSGTAFYVGEQYF
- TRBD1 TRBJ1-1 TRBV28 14 TGTGCCAGCAGCCTGGGACAGAAGAACACTGAAGCTTTCTTT CASSLGQKNTEAFF
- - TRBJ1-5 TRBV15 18 TGTGCCACCAGCAGAGGTGACGCGGGTCTTGGGAACAATCAGCCCCAGCATTTT CATSRGDAGLGNNQPQHF
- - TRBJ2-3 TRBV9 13 TGTGCCAGCAGCGTACGCGGAACAGATACGCAGTATTTT CASSVRGTDTQYF
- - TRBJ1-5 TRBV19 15 TGTGCCAGTAGTATTATGTGGGGAGAAGGTCAGCCCCAGCATTTT CASSIMWGEGQPQHF
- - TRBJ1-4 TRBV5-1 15 TGCGCCAGCAGCTTTAACCCAGGGGTTAATGAAAAACTGTTTTTT CASSFNPGVNEKLFF
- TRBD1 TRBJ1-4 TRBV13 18 TGTGCCAGCAGCTTGGGAACAGGGGGCGCCTCAACTAATGAAAAACTGTTTTTT CASSLGTGGASTNEKLFF
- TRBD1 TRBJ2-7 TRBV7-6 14 TGTGCCAGCAGCTACAGGACAGGGGCCTACGAGCAGTACTTC CASSYRTGAYEQYF
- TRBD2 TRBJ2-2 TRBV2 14 TGTGCCAGCAGTCTAGCGGGAGTTGGCGGGGAGCTGTTTTTT CASSLAGVGGELFF
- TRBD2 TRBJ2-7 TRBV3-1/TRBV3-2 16 TGTGCCAGCAGCCACTCAGAGCGGGGAGGCTCCTACGAGCAGTACTTC CASSHSERGGSYEQYF
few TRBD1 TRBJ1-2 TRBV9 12 TGTGCCAGCAGCAGGGGGCCGGATGGCTACACCTTC CASSRGPDGYTF
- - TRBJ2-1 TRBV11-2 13 TGTGCCAGCAGCGGTGAGTTATACAATGAGCAGTTCTTC CASSGELYNEQFF
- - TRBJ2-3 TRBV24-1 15 TGTGCCACCAGTGATCCAGGGTCTAGCACAGATACGCAGTATTTT CATSDPGSSTDTQYF
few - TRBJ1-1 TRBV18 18 TGTGCCAGCTCACCGCCGGTGGGGGCAGGGGCCATGAACACTGAAGCTTTCTTT CASSPPVGAGAMNTEAFF